These 3 T cell receptor beta chains originate from one sample sequenced in a study of shared clonotypes between healthy human individuals. Produced via immunoSEQ multiplex PCR; TCRdb's table is partial and in-frame only. Among millions of clones listed, approximately 94% were seen once. Material for sequencing was naive CD4+ T cells sorted from blood. Documented subset: CD45RA+ positively selected. The receptor source for this set is a young man in good health.

The J gene is TRBJ1-4, the V gene TRBV2, with D unresolved. The CDR3 consists of 15 residues. The V end lost 6 bases, the J end lost 6 bases, and 17 bases lay between the germline ends. The germline V gene has CDR1 SNHLY and CDR2 FYNNEI. The CDR3 region is CASRGRQDTHEKLFF. CDR3 bases: TGTGCCAGCAGAGGACGCCAGGATACTCATGAAAAACTGTTTTTT.

The rearrangement links TRBV6-5 to TRBJ1-6; the match to TRBD1 covers 8 bases. The ends lost 4 bases at V and 10 bases at J; junction bases unmatched: 9. The CDR3 totals 15 residues. CDR1 and CDR2 (germline): MNHEY, SVGAGI. The CDR3 here is CASSLLGQGKSPLHF. DNA for the CDR3: TGTGCCAGCAGTTTACTCGGACAGGGAAAGTCACCCCTCCACTTT.

With regard to this clone: Other DNA sequences in this sample translate to the same CDR3. For the CDR3, the DNA is TGTGCCACCAGCAGAGCTGGTGAAAAACTGTTTTTT. The encoded protein is CATSRAGEKLFF. This chain connects TRBV15 to TRBJ1-4; D is unresolved. The CDR3 extends over 12 amino acids. Germline CDR1 and CDR2: LNHNV and YYDKDF (reference sequence). Between the trimmed V and J ends, which lost 1 base and 7 bases, there was a span of 4 bases.